This T cell receptor beta chain was identified in a study of shared clonotypes between healthy human individuals. Profiling relied on immunoSEQ multiplex PCR, and the TCRdb table lists in-frame clones only, not all of them. The table records about 2.2 million clones, 90% to 95% of them present only once. It was CD45RO-negative cells, positively selected for CCR7, that made up naive CD8 cells, with terminally differentiated effector memory CD45RA+ cells excluded. This clone appeared once. The antigen is unknown. General observations from the study: Specimens sampled were limited to blood, with tissue repertoires likely differing.

V dropped 5 bases and J dropped 0; count of bases not matched to a gene: 15. The germline gives CDR1 SEHNR, CDR2 FQNEAQ (reference sequence). The CDR3 loop spans 19 amino acids. This rearrangement joins TRBV7-9 to TRBJ2-3; 9 bases fit TRBD2. The clonotype comes from a man aged 18 to 30 in good health. Some clones in this sample may be carry-over from other donors' samples. Sequenced material: naive CD8+ T cells from PBMCs. The CDR3 protein is CASSPPPLLAGSSTDTQYF. Here the CDR3 DNA reads TGTGCCAGCAGCCCCCCCCCTCTTCTAGCGGGAAGTAGCACAGATACGCAGTATTTT.